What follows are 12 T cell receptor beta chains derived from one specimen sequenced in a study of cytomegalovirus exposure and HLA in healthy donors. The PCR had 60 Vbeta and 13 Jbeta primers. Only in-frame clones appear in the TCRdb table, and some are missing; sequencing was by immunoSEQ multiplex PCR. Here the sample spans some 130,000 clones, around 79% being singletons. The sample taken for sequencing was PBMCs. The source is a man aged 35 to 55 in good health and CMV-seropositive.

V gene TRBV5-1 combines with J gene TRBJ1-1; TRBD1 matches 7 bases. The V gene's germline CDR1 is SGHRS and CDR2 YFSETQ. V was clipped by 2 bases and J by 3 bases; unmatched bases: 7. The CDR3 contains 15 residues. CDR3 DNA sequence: TGCGCCAGCAGCTTAAAGACAGGGCGGGACACTGAAGCTTTCTTT. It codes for CASSLKTGRDTEAFF.

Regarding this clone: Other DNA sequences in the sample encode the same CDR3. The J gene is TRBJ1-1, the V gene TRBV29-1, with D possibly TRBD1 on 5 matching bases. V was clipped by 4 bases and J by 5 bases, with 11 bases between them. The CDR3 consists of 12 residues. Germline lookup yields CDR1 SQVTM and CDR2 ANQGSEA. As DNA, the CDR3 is TGCAGCGTTGCCGGGGGACGGACTGAAGCTTTCTTT. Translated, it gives CSVAGGRTEAFF.

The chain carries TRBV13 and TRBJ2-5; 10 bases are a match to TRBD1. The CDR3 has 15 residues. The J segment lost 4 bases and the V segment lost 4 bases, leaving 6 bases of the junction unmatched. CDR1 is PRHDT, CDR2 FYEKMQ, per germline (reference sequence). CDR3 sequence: CASSWEGQGGETQYF. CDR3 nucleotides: TGTGCCAGCAGCTGGGAAGGACAGGGGGGAGAGACCCAGTACTTC.

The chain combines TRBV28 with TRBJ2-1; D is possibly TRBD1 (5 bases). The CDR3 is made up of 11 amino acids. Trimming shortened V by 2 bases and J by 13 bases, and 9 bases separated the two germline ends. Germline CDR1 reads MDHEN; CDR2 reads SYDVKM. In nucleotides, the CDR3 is TGTGCCAGCAGTTTAAGACAGCACCAGTTCTTC. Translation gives CASSLRQHQFF.

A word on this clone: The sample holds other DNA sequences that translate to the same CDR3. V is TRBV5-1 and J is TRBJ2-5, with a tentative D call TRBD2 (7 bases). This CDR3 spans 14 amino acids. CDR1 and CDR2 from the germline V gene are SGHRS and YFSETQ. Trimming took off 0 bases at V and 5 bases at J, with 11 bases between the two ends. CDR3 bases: TGCGCCAGCAGCTTGGAGGGGGGAGGGGAGACCCAGTACTTC. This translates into CASSLEGGGETQYF.

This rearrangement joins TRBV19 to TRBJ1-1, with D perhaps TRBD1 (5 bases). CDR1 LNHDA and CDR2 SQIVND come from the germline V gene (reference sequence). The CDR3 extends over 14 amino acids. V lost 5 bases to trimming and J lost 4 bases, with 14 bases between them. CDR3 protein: CASSSARAATEAFF. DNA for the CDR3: TGTGCCAGTAGTTCGGCCAGGGCAGCCACTGAAGCTTTCTTT.

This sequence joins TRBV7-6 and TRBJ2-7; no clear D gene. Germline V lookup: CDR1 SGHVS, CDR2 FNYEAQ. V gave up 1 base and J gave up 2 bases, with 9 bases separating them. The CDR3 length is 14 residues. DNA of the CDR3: TGTGCCAGCAGCTTAGTAGTAGAAACCTACGAGCAGTACTTC. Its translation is CASSLVVETYEQYF.

This chain's CDR3 is CASSSALAGELFF. Written as DNA, the CDR3 is TGTGCCAGTAGTTCCGCTCTAGCGGGGGAGCTGTTTTTT. The J gene is TRBJ2-2, the V gene TRBV19, with D possibly matching TRBD2 (6 bases). With 5 bases removed from V and 8 bases from J, the gap between germline ends came to 12 bases. Germline V gene data show CDR1 as LNHDA and CDR2 as SQIVND (reference sequence). The CDR3 has 13 amino acids. Using reference TRBV19 and TRBJ2-2 for the parts outside the CDR3, the full variable domain is DGGITQSPKYLFRKEGQNVTLSCEQNLNHDAMYWYRQDPGQGLRLIYYSQIVNDFQKGDIAEGYSVSREKKESFPLTVTSAQKNPTAFYLCASSSALAGELFFGEGSRLTVL.

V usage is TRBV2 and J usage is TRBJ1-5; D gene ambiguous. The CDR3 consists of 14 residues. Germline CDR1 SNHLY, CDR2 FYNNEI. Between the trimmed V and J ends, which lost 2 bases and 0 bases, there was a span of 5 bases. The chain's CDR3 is CASSERSSNQPQHF. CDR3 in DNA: TGTGCCAGCAGTGAACGGTCTAGCAATCAGCCCCAGCATTTT.

CDR3 residues: CASSYTGLAEGEQYF. Here the CDR3 DNA reads TGCGCCAGCAGTTATACGGGACTAGCGGAGGGGGAGCAGTACTTC. The rearrangement joins TRBV5-1 to TRBJ2-7, with 11 bases matching TRBD2. With 5 bases clipped from V and 7 bases from J, the junction kept 11 bases outside the gene matches. CDR3 length equals 15 residues. The germline gives CDR1 SGHRS, CDR2 YFSETQ. The full variable domain, with the rest looked up from reference TRBV5-1 and TRBJ2-7, is KAGVTQTPRYLIKTRGQQVTLSCSPISGHRSVSWYQQTPGQGLQFLFEYFSETQRNKGNFPGRFSGRQFSNSRSEMNVSTLELGDSALYLCASSYTGLAEGEQYFGPGTRLTVT.

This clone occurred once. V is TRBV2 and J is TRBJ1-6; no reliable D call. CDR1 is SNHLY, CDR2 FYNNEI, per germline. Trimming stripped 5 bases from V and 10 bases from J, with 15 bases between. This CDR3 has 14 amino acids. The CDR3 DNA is TGTGCCAGCAGTTACAGCCTCGCAGACTCACCCCTCCACTTT. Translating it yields CASSYSLADSPLHF. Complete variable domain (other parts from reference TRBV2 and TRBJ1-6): EPEVTQTPSHQVTQMGQEVILRCVPISNHLYFYWYRQILGQKVEFLVSFYNNEISEKSEIFDDQFSVERPDGSNFTLKIRSTKLEDSAMYFCASSYSLADSPLHFGNGTRLTVT.

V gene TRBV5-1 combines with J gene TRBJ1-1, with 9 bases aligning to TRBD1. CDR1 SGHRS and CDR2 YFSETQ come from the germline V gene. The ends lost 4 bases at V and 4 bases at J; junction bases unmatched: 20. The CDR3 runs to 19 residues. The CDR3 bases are TGCGCCAGCAGCCCCCGTCCCGGGACAGGGTTCGCTGTGGTCACTGAAGCTTTCTTT. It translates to CASSPRPGTGFAVVTEAFF.